This passage covers 25 T cell receptor beta chains from one sample sequenced in a study of healthy donors' naive CD4 and CD8 T cells. Each TCR library used 400 to 600 ng of total RNA and a linear amplification protocol. MiXCR, run by TCRdb on the reads, gives a single entry per CDR3 protein. The sample shows 180,000 or so distinct CDR3 sequences, over 60% of them seen only once. Sequencing was carried out using naive CD4+ and CD8+ T cells sorted from blood, pooled from several donors. These receptors originate from a pool of human donors in good health; the sample pools cells from several healthy donors.

V and J are TRBV18 and TRBJ2-3; D not resolved. V lost 2 bases and J 2 bases, leaving 14 bases between the germline ends. This CDR3 comprises 16 residues. Germline CDR1 and CDR2: KGHSH and LQKENI. CDR3 region: CASSPTDPEYTDTQYF. The DNA of the CDR3 is TGTGCCAGCTCACCAACGGACCCAGAATACACAGATACGCAGTATTTT. Variable domain in full (rest from reference TRBV18 and TRBJ2-3): NAGVMQNPRHLVRRRGQEARLRCSPMKGHSHVYWYRQLPEEGLKFMVYLQKENIIDESGMPKERFSAEFPKEGPSILRIQQVVRGDSAAYFCASSPTDPEYTDTQYFGPGTRLTVL.

This clonotype was observed a handful of times. The CDR3, as DNA: TGTGCCAGCAGCCAACGGCAGCCCCAAGGCCATGAGCAGTTCTTC. Its protein product is CASSQRQPQGHEQFF. The chain links TRBV3-1 to TRBJ2-1, with D unclear. V was cut by 2 bases and J by 8 bases, with 16 bases left in between. Germline V gene data show CDR1 as LGHDT and CDR2 as YNNKEL (reference sequence). The CDR3 totals 15 residues.

V is TRBV27 and J is TRBJ2-7; 9 bases fit TRBD2. J was trimmed by 1 base and V by 0 bases; bases with no gene match: 1. The V gene's germline CDR1 is MNHEY and CDR2 SMNVEV (reference sequence). This CDR3 region has 15 residues. The CDR3 sequence: CASSLSTSGSYEQYF. In DNA, the CDR3 is TGTGCCAGCAGTTTATCGACTAGCGGTTCCTACGAGCAGTACTTC.

This chain joins TRBV13 and TRBJ2-2, with 8 nucleotides matching TRBD1. The V gene's germline CDR1 is PRHDT and CDR2 FYEKMQ (reference sequence). J lost 6 bases, V lost 5 bases, and 5 bases had no gene match. The CDR3 consists of 14 residues. In DNA, the CDR3 is TGTGCCAGCAGCATAAGGACAGGGCCCGGGGAGCTGTTTTTT. This codes for CASSIRTGPGELFF.

The chain carries TRBV2 and TRBJ2-7; 11 nucleotides agree with TRBD2. With V trimmed by 6 bases and J by 3 bases, 7 bases remained unmatched. Germline V CDR1 and CDR2: SNHLY, FYNNEI. The CDR3 runs to 15 residues. The CDR3 here is CASSLLAGVGYEQYF. In DNA, the CDR3 is TGTGCCAGCAGCTTACTAGCGGGAGTTGGCTACGAGCAGTACTTC.

The CDR3 is CASSQLVREGPRNEQFF. The CDR3 DNA sequence: TGTGCCAGCAGCCAACTTGTGCGGGAGGGCCCCCGCAATGAGCAGTTCTTC. This sequence joins TRBV14 and TRBJ2-1, with 9 bases identical to TRBD2. The CDR3 has 17 residues. Germline lookup yields CDR1 SGHDN and CDR2 FVKESK. V lost 2 bases, J lost 6 bases, and 11 bases stayed unmatched.

This clonotype came up a few times. The rearrangement joins TRBV29-1 to TRBJ2-7, with 8 nucleotides matching TRBD1. Germline V gene sequence: CDR1 SQVTM, CDR2 ANQGSEA. This CDR3 is built from 14 residues. Trimming removed 8 bases from V and 3 bases from J; junction bases left unmatched: 12. DNA of the CDR3: TGCAGCATTAGTCTCGACAGGGGTCGCTACGAGCAGTACTTC. It yields the protein CSISLDRGRYEQYF.

V and J are TRBV19 and TRBJ2-7, with D tentatively TRBD1 (6 bases). The CDR3 is 13 residues long. V gave up 3 bases and J gave up 9 bases, with 15 bases separating them. The V gene's germline CDR1 is LNHDA and CDR2 SQIVND (reference sequence). CDR3 DNA sequence: TGTGCCAGTAGTATTCGGACAGTGGACTCGCAGTACTTC. Its translation is CASSIRTVDSQYF.

The rearrangement joins TRBV10-3 to TRBJ2-6; weak D call: TRBD1 (5 bases). Trimming left V 6 bases short and J 0 bases short, with 9 bases between. Germline V gene lookup returns CDR1 ENHRY and CDR2 SYGVKD. The CDR3 length is 15 residues. CDR3 residues: CAIRQTASGANVLTF. The CDR3 DNA sequence: TGTGCCATCAGACAGACAGCCTCTGGGGCCAACGTCCTGACTTTC.

The CDR3 sequence: CSVSQETQYF. The DNA of the CDR3 is TGCAGCGTTTCTCAAGAGACCCAGTACTTC. The chain carries TRBV29-1 and TRBJ2-5; D ambiguous. Germline V CDR1 and CDR2: SQVTM, ANQGSEA. Trimming removed 5 bases from V and 2 bases from J, with 3 bases in between. CDR3 size: 10 residues. The whole variable domain, remainder taken from reference TRBV29-1 and TRBJ2-5, is SAVISQKPSRDICQRGTSLTIQCQVDSQVTMMFWYRQQPGQSLTLIATANQGSEATYESGFVIDKFPISRPNLTFSTLTVSNMSPEDSSIYLCSVSQETQYFGPGTRLLVL.

The J gene is TRBJ2-7, the V gene TRBV6-2 or TRBV6-3; D might be TRBD2 (6 bases). Germline loops: CDR1 MNHEY, CDR2 SVGEGT. Trimming pared 3 bases from V and 2 bases from J, leaving 11 bases between. The CDR3 has 14 residues. CDR3 amino acids: CASSYGRDAYEQYF. The CDR3 DNA sequence: TGTGCCAGCAGTTATGGGCGGGATGCCTACGAGCAGTACTTC.

This clonotype was observed a few times. V usage is TRBV29-1 and J usage is TRBJ2-1, with D unresolved. V was trimmed by 4 bases and J by 6 bases, leaving 10 bases between them. This CDR3 has 12 residues. The germline gives CDR1 SQVTM, CDR2 ANQGSEA. The CDR3 reads CSVVPQSNEQFF. The CDR3 nucleotides are TGCAGCGTTGTGCCACAATCCAATGAGCAGTTCTTC.

The rearrangement links TRBV5-1 to TRBJ2-3, with unresolved D. In germline, CDR1 is SGHRS, CDR2 YFSETQ. The V gene lost 0 bases and the J gene lost 5 bases, with 4 bases spanning the gap. The CDR3 extends over 12 amino acids. CDR3 nucleotides: TGCGCCAGCAGCTTGGAAGGAGATACGCAGTATTTT. Encoded protein: CASSLEGDTQYF.

J is TRBJ2-4 and V is TRBV29-1, with no clear D. The germline V gene encodes CDR1 SQVTM and CDR2 ANQGSEA. Trimming shortened V by 5 bases and J by 3 bases, and 8 bases separated the two germline ends. This CDR3 is 12 amino acids long. The CDR3 protein is CSVPLGKNIQYF. Written as DNA, the CDR3 is TGCAGCGTTCCGTTGGGCAAAAACATTCAGTACTTC.

The genes are TRBV20-1 and TRBJ2-1, with TRBD2 matching over 8 bases. J lost 7 bases, V lost 3 bases, and 14 bases had no gene match. Germline V gene data show CDR1 as DFQATT and CDR2 as SNEGSKA (reference sequence). There are 16 residues in the CDR3. This chain's CDR3 is CSASEEGGRYFNEQFF. The CDR3 nucleotides read TGCAGTGCTAGTGAAGAGGGCGGGAGGTACTTTAATGAGCAGTTCTTC.

The chain links TRBV6-1 to TRBJ2-4; D uncertain. The CDR3 is 12 residues long. From germline, CDR1 is MNHNS and CDR2 SASEGT. V was cut by 6 bases and J by 14 bases, with 17 bases left in between. The CDR3 coding sequence is TGTGCCAGCAGGATTAACAGAGGACCGAAGTACTTC. Protein sequence: CASRINRGPKYF.

This clonotype has a handful of counts. This chain connects TRBV13 to TRBJ1-4, with D tentatively TRBD1 (5 bases). V lost 3 bases and J lost 7, with 9 bases in between. CDR1 is PRHDT, CDR2 FYEKMQ, per germline (reference sequence). CDR3 length: 13 residues. The CDR3 sequence is CASSFGTSEKLFF. CDR3 DNA sequence: TGTGCCAGCAGCTTTGGGACGAGTGAAAAACTGTTTTTT.

This chain connects TRBV2 to TRBJ2-5; possible D gene TRBD2, 5 bases. This CDR3 is 16 amino acids long. V dropped 8 bases and J dropped 2 bases, with 21 bases sitting between them. Germline V gene lookup returns CDR1 SNHLY and CDR2 FYNNEI. The CDR3 nucleotides are TGTGCCAGCCAGATCCGGAGGAGCGGTGGTCAAGAGACCCAGTACTTC. It encodes CASQIRRSGGQETQYF.

The chain joins TRBV29-1 to TRBJ1-5; D gene ambiguous. In germline, CDR1 is SQVTM, CDR2 ANQGSEA. V shed 7 bases and J shed 0 bases, with 10 bases lying between them. There are 13 residues in the CDR3. As DNA, the CDR3 is TGCAGCGCAGGACGGGATAGCAATCAGCCCCAGCATTTT. Amino acid sequence: CSAGRDSNQPQHF.

This clonotype showed up just once. V gene TRBV6-5 combines with J gene TRBJ1-1, with TRBD1 identical over 10 bases. The CDR3 sequence is 14 residues long. Trimming cost V 8 bases and J 4 bases; bases outside gene matches: 7. CDR1 and CDR2 (germline): MNHEY, SVGAGI. The CDR3 region has the DNA TGTGCCAGCGGGAGACAGGGGGCTGGCACTGAAGCTTTCTTT. It yields the protein CASGRQGAGTEAFF.

The V gene is TRBV29-1, the J gene TRBJ2-7, with D possibly TRBD1 on 7 matching bases. Trimming left V 4 bases short and J 2 bases short, with 21 bases between. CDR1 SQVTM and CDR2 ANQGSEA come from the germline V gene. This CDR3 contains 16 residues. The CDR3 here is CSVGGSHRGGTYEQYF. The CDR3 nucleotides are TGCAGCGTTGGGGGATCCCACAGGGGAGGAACCTACGAGCAGTACTTC.

This chain joins TRBV6-5 and TRBJ1-2, with TRBD1 as a possible D gene (5 bases). The CDR3 has 16 amino acids. V lost 3 bases and J lost 4, with 18 bases in between. Germline CDR1 MNHEY, CDR2 SVGAGI. CDR3 in amino acids: CASSYVFLGVGYGYTF. The CDR3 DNA sequence: TGTGCCAGCAGTTATGTTTTTCTAGGGGTGGGCTATGGCTACACCTTC.

The V call is TRBV27, the J call TRBJ2-7; TRBD2 matches at 7 bases. The germline CDR1 and CDR2 sequences are MNHEY and SMNVEV (reference sequence). The J segment lost 3 bases and the V segment lost 2 bases, leaving 1 base of the junction unmatched. The CDR3 runs 13 residues. CDR3 amino acids: CASSLGDYYEQYF. For the CDR3, the DNA is TGTGCCAGCAGTTTAGGGGACTACTACGAGCAGTACTTC.

V is TRBV7-6 and J is TRBJ1-1, with D perhaps TRBD1 (5 bases). The CDR3 consists of 14 residues. V dropped 2 bases and J dropped 1 base, with 8 bases sitting between them. Germline V gene data show CDR1 as SGHVS and CDR2 as FNYEAQ. In DNA form, the CDR3 reads TGTGCCAGCAGCTTATGGGGCAGGAACACTGAAGCTTTCTTT. Encoded protein: CASSLWGRNTEAFF.

The chain combines TRBV29-1 with TRBJ1-1, with 7 bases that match TRBD1. This CDR3 is 12 amino acids long. The ends lost 2 bases at V and 8 bases at J; junction bases unmatched: 5. CDR1 and CDR2 (germline): SQVTM, ANQGSEA. CDR3 sequence: CSVETGAGEAFF. The CDR3 bases are TGCAGCGTTGAAACAGGGGCTGGAGAAGCTTTCTTT.